The 25 T cell receptor beta chains below come from one sample, sequenced in a study of control samples from healthy donors and cancer patients. The data were produced by immunoSEQ multiplex PCR, yet TCRdb's version contains in-frame clones alone and is incomplete. The sample has under 70,000 clones, about 96% seen once. Sequencing used blood. These receptors were taken from a woman younger than 30 in good health.

This chain uses TRBV6-1 with TRBJ1-2, with 11 bases aligning to TRBD1. CDR1 and CDR2 from the germline V gene are MNHNS and SASEGT. The length of the CDR3 is 15 residues. J was trimmed by 3 bases and V by 3 bases; bases with no gene match: 3. This CDR3 is CASSEGQGEYYGYTF. CDR3 DNA: TGTGCCAGCAGTGAGGGACAGGGGGAGTACTATGGCTACACCTTC.

The rearrangement uses TRBV9 and TRBJ2-1; D may be TRBD1 (6 bases). V was pared by 4 bases and J by 3 bases, with 14 bases between. Germline-derived CDR1 and CDR2 are SGDLS and YYNGEE. The CDR3 sequence is 15 residues long. CDR3 nucleotide sequence: TGTGCCAGCAGCAACCGGGACATGATCTACAATGAGCAGTTCTTC. It specifies CASSNRDMIYNEQFF.

This clone occurred once. The rearrangement uses TRBV3-1 (or the pseudogene TRBV3-2) and TRBJ1-1; D may be TRBD1 (5 bases). The CDR3 has 16 residues. Trimming took off 0 bases at V and 6 bases at J, with 17 bases between the two ends. From germline, CDR1 is LGHDT and CDR2 YNNKEL (reference sequence). CDR3 residues: CASSQDPGVGTAEAFF. In nucleotides, the CDR3 is TGTGCCAGCAGCCAAGACCCCGGGGTAGGGACCGCTGAAGCTTTCTTT.

The chain carries TRBV7-9 and TRBJ2-1; 8 nucleotides agree with TRBD1. V trimming: 4 bases; J trimming: 6 bases; junction bases outside the gene matches: 8. From germline, CDR1 is SEHNR and CDR2 FQNEAQ (reference sequence). There are 15 residues in the CDR3. CDR3 residues: CASSYTGGPSNEQFF. The CDR3 DNA reads TGTGCCAGCAGCTATACAGGGGGGCCGAGCAATGAGCAGTTCTTC.

This clone was detected only once. V usage is TRBV4-1 and J usage is TRBJ1-1; TRBD1 agrees at 8 bases. The length of the CDR3 is 17 residues. V lost 4 bases and J lost 0; bases outside the gene matches: 10. Germline values: CDR1 MGHRA, CDR2 YSYEKL. This CDR3 reads CASSPQGAEGMNTEAFF. CDR3 DNA: TGCGCCAGCAGCCCGCAGGGGGCAGAGGGCATGAACACTGAAGCTTTCTTT.

This chain joins TRBV6-5 and TRBJ2-7; 8 bases map to TRBD1. Germline CDR1 and CDR2: MNHEY and SVGAGI. V was pared by 6 bases and J by 5 bases, with 9 bases of the junction left unmatched. There are 14 residues in the CDR3. The CDR3 coding sequence is TGTGCCAGCAGCCCAGGGACAGGAGGAAACGAGCAGTACTTC. This codes for CASSPGTGGNEQYF.

The CDR3 DNA reads TGTGCCAGCAGTAAAATGGCCGGCGGCACTGAAGCTTTCTTT. Encoded protein: CASSKMAGGTEAFF. The chain combines TRBV5-4 with TRBJ1-1; no definite D call. Germline loops: CDR1 SGHNT, CDR2 YYREEE (reference sequence). The CDR3 consists of 14 residues. V was shortened by 5 bases and J by 4 bases, with 15 bases between the two germline ends.

The rearrangement links TRBV11-2 to TRBJ2-7, with TRBD2 matching over 7 bases. The CDR3 is 15 amino acids. Germline CDR1 reads SGHAT; CDR2 reads FQNNGV. Trimming took 0 bases from V and 6 from J; bases not matched to a gene: 8. The CDR3: CASSLDLGRVGEQYF. CDR3 DNA sequence: TGTGCCAGCAGCTTAGATCTAGGGAGGGTAGGCGAGCAGTACTTC.

V gene TRBV10-2 combines with J gene TRBJ1-2; TRBD1 might be the D (5 bases). This CDR3 region has 14 residues. CDR1 is WSHSY, CDR2 SAAADI, per germline. With 0 bases removed from V and 2 bases from J, the gap between germline ends came to 7 bases. The CDR3 coding sequence is TGCGCCAGCAGTGAGTCTAGACAGAACTATGGCTACACCTTC. It codes for CASSESRQNYGYTF.

The rearrangement joins TRBV9 to TRBJ2-1, with 10 nucleotides matching TRBD2. The V gene end was trimmed by 2 bases and the J gene end by 6 bases; junction bases not matched to a gene: 8. This CDR3 is 16 amino acids long. Germline CDR1 SGDLS, CDR2 YYNGEE. The CDR3 coding sequence is TGTGCCAGCAGCGTCAATAGCGGGGGGCCAAGCAATGAGCAGTTCTTC. Translated, it gives CASSVNSGGPSNEQFF.

The chain joins TRBV2 to TRBJ1-2; the D gene is possibly TRBD1 (5 bases). The V gene lost 5 bases and the J gene lost 4 bases, with 14 bases spanning the gap. Germline V gene lookup returns CDR1 SNHLY and CDR2 FYNNEI. The CDR3 extends over 14 amino acids. CDR3: CASSLSGGGYGYTF. The CDR3 nucleotides read TGTGCCAGCAGTCTATCTGGGGGGGGCTATGGCTACACCTTC.

The table lists this clone with a count of one. The rearrangement joins TRBV10-3 to TRBJ1-2; D call uncertain. Germline V gives CDR1 ENHRY, CDR2 SYGVKD. Trimming removed 3 bases at V and 4 bases at J, with 6 bases between. The CDR3 has 12 amino acids. CDR3 residues: CAISDGVYGYTF. As DNA, the CDR3 is TGTGCCATCAGTGATGGCGTCTATGGCTACACCTTC.

The chain couples TRBV6-5 to TRBJ1-1, with D tentatively TRBD1 (5 bases). The germline gives CDR1 MNHEY, CDR2 SVGAGI. The V gene lost 6 bases and the J gene lost 2 bases, with 13 bases spanning the gap. CDR3 length: 14 residues. The CDR3 sequence is CASRPDRRNTEAFF. CDR3 sequence (DNA): TGTGCCAGCAGACCCGACAGAAGAAACACTGAAGCTTTCTTT.

The genes are TRBV3-1 (or the pseudogene TRBV3-2) and TRBJ2-1; D gene unclear. V was shortened by 0 bases and J by 7 bases, with 10 bases between the two germline ends. CDR1 LGHDT and CDR2 YNNKEL come from the germline V gene (reference sequence). CDR3 length equals 14 residues. Written as DNA, the CDR3 is TGTGCCAGCAGCCAAGACGGGCGAGGTAATGAGCAGTTCTTC. It specifies CASSQDGRGNEQFF.

The rearrangement uses TRBV5-1 and TRBJ1-1, with D uncertain. V dropped 1 base and J dropped 2 bases, with 6 bases sitting between them. Germline loops: CDR1 SGHRS, CDR2 YFSETQ. This CDR3 region has 13 residues. The CDR3 sequence: CASSLNSNTEAFF. The CDR3 nucleotides read TGCGCCAGCAGCTTGAATTCTAACACTGAAGCTTTCTTT.

As regards this clone: This specimen includes other DNA sequences encoding the same CDR3. The genes are TRBV9 and TRBJ1-1; D perhaps matches TRBD1 (5 bases). Looked up from germline, CDR1 is SGDLS and CDR2 is YYNGEE. Trimming pared 3 bases from V and 3 bases from J, leaving 15 bases between. The CDR3 extends over 15 amino acids. The CDR3 nucleotides are TGTGCCAGCAGCGCGGACGGGGGGGTGTACACTGAAGCTTTCTTT. This codes for CASSADGGVYTEAFF.

The chain is built from TRBV7-9 and TRBJ1-4, with D unresolved. Germline V gene data show CDR1 as SEHNR and CDR2 as FQNEAQ (reference sequence). The CDR3 totals 15 residues. Trimming stripped 2 bases from V and 0 bases from J, with 7 bases between. In DNA, the CDR3 is TGTGCCAGCAGCTTAACGAGTGCAACTAATGAAAAACTGTTTTTT. This codes for CASSLTSATNEKLFF.

The rearrangement joins TRBV15 to TRBJ1-3; 10 positions agree with TRBD1. This CDR3 is 15 amino acids long. Germline trimming cut 2 bases from V and 3 bases from J; bases unmatched to any gene: 1. The germline V gene encodes CDR1 LNHNV and CDR2 YYDKDF (reference sequence). CDR3 loop: CATSRRTGGGNTIYF. The DNA of the CDR3 is TGTGCCACCAGCAGACGGACAGGGGGTGGAAACACCATATATTTT.

The V and J genes are TRBV5-1 and TRBJ2-5; perhaps TRBD1 as D (5 bases). The CDR3 has 13 amino acids. Germline CDR1 and CDR2: SGHRS and YFSETQ. Trimming shortened V by 5 bases and J by 5 bases, and 13 bases separated the two germline ends. The CDR3 DNA reads as TGCGCCAGCAGAATGTGGCAGGGCGAGACCCAGTACTTC. Amino acids: CASRMWQGETQYF.

This clone appeared a few times. This chain joins TRBV6-4 and TRBJ2-3, with D perhaps given as TRBD1 or TRBD2 (5 bases each). The V end lost 4 bases, the J end lost 2 bases, and 13 bases lay between the germline ends. The CDR3 sequence is 15 residues long. CDR1 MRHNA and CDR2 SNTAGT come from the germline V gene. CDR3 coding DNA: TGTGCCAGCAGTGGAGAGGGCAGGGACACAGATACGCAGTATTTT. Protein sequence: CASSGEGRDTDTQYF.

Of note for this clone: The same CDR3 arises from other DNA sequences in this sample as well. The chain recombines TRBV30 with TRBJ1-4; 11 bases are shared with TRBD1. Germline lookup yields CDR1 GTSNPN and CDR2 SVGIG (reference sequence). This CDR3 contains 19 residues. Trimming took 0 bases from V and 2 from J; bases not matched to a gene: 11. This CDR3 reads CAWSVRWTGGSRTNEKLFF. CDR3 coding DNA: TGTGCCTGGAGTGTACGATGGACAGGGGGCAGTCGGACTAATGAAAAACTGTTTTTT.

The chain carries TRBV7-9 and TRBJ2-3; TRBD2 agrees at 8 bases. Germline V gene lookup returns CDR1 SEHNR and CDR2 FQNEAQ (reference sequence). The length of the CDR3 is 15 residues. V shed 6 bases and J 0 bases; nucleotides not matched to a gene: 5. CDR3 bases: TGTGCCAGCAGTTACAGCGGGGGTAGCACAGATACGCAGTATTTT. Its translation is CASSYSGGSTDTQYF. The full variable domain, rest sourced from reference TRBV7-9 and TRBJ2-3, is DTGVSQNPRHKITKRGQNVTFRCDPISEHNRLYWYRQTLGQGPEFLTYFQNEAQLEKSRLLSDRFSAERPKGSFSTLEIQRTEQGDSAMYLCASSYSGGSTDTQYFGPGTRLTVL.

The V gene is TRBV27, the J gene TRBJ1-4, with D maybe TRBD1 (5 bases). Germline CDR1 MNHEY, CDR2 SMNVEV (reference sequence). With 1 base removed from V and 4 bases from J, the gap between germline ends came to 13 bases. The CDR3 has 16 amino acids. CDR3 in DNA: TGTGCCAGCAGTTTATGGGGCGGGGAGATTAATGAAAAACTGTTTTTT. As protein: CASSLWGGEINEKLFF.

The table lists this clone with a count of one. The rearrangement uses TRBV25-1 and TRBJ2-1; 11 nucleotides align to TRBD1. Germline CDR1 MGHDK, CDR2 SYGVNS. V lost 3 bases to trimming and J lost 4 bases; unmatched junction nucleotides: 2. CDR3 length equals 15 residues. CDR3 protein: CASSDGTGGYNEQFF. The CDR3 coding sequence is TGTGCCAGCAGTGACGGGACAGGGGGGTACAATGAGCAGTTCTTC.

This clone was detected only once. The J gene is TRBJ2-1, the V gene TRBV5-4; 7 positions match TRBD1. The germline V gene encodes CDR1 SGHNT and CDR2 YYREEE (reference sequence). The CDR3 totals 15 residues. Trimming took 2 bases from V and 3 from J; bases not matched to a gene: 5. The CDR3 spells CASSFDRAVYNEQFF. The CDR3 bases are TGTGCCAGCAGCTTTGACAGGGCGGTCTACAATGAGCAGTTCTTC.